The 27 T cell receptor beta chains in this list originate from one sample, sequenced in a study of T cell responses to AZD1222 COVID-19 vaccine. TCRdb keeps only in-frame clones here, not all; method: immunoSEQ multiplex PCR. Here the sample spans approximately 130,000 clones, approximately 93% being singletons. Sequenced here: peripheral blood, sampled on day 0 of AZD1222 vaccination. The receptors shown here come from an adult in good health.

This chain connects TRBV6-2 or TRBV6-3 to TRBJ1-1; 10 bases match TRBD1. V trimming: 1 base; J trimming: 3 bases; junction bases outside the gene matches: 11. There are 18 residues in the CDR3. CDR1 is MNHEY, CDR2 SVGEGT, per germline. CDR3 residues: CASSYLTGGLMGDTEAFF. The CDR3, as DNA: TGTGCCAGCAGTTACTTGACAGGGGGCTTAATGGGGGACACTGAAGCTTTCTTT.

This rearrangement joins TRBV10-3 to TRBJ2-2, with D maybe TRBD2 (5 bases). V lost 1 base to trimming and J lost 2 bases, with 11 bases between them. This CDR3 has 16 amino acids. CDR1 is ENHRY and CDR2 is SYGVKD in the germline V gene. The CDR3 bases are TGTGCCATCAGTGAGTATGGAGCGGCAAACACCGGGGAGCTGTTTTTT. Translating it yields CAISEYGAANTGELFF.

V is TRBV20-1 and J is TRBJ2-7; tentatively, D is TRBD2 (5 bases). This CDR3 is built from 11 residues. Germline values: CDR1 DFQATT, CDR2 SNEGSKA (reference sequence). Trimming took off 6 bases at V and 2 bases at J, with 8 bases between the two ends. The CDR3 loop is CSAADAYEQYF. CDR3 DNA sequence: TGCAGTGCAGCGGACGCCTACGAGCAGTACTTC.

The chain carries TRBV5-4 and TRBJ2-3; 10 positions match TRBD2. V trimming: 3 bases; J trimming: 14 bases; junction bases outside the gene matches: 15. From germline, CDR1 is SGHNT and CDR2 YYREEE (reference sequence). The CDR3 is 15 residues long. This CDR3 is CASSYGTSDPLRLYF. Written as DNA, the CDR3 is TGTGCCAGCAGCTATGGGACTAGCGACCCCCTGCGTCTGTATTTT.

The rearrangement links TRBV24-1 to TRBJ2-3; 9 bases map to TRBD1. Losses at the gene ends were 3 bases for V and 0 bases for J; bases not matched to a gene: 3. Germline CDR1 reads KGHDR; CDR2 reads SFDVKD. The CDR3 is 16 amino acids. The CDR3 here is CATSDRGQGSTDTQYF. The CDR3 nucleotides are TGTGCCACCAGTGATCGAGGACAGGGGAGCACAGATACGCAGTATTTT.

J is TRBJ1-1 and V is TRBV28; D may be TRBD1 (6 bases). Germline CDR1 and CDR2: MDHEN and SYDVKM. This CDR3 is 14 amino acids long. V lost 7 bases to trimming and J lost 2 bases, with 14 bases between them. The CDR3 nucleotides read TGTGCCAGCATCACCCCAGGGGCCAACACTGAAGCTTTCTTT. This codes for CASITPGANTEAFF. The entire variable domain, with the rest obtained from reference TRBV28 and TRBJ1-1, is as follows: DVKVTQSSRYLVKRTGEKVFLECVQDMDHENMFWYRQDPGLGLRLIYFSYDVKMKEKGDIPEGYSVSREKKERFSLILESASTNQTSMYLCASITPGANTEAFFGQGTRLTVV.

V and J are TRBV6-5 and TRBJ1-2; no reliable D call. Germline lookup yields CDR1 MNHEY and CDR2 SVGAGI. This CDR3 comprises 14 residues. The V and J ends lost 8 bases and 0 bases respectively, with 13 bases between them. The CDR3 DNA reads TGTGCCAGCCGGCGGCACGGAGCTAACTATGGCTACACCTTC. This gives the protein CASRRHGANYGYTF.

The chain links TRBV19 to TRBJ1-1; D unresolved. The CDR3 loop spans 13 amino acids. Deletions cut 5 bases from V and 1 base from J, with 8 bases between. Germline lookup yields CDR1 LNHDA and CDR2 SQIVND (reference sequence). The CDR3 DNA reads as TGTGCCAGTAGTGTCACATCGAACACTGAAGCTTTCTTT. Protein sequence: CASSVTSNTEAFF. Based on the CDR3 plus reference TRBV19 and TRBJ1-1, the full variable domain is DGGITQSPKYLFRKEGQNVTLSCEQNLNHDAMYWYRQDPGQGLRLIYYSQIVNDFQKGDIAEGYSVSREKKESFPLTVTSAQKNPTAFYLCASSVTSNTEAFFGQGTRLTVV.

The CDR3 sequence: CASRGIGQNNEQFF. The DNA for the CDR3 is TGTGCCAGCAGAGGTATTGGACAGAACAATGAGCAGTTCTTC. The J gene is TRBJ2-1, the V gene TRBV21-1; TRBD1 was called by the table and not checked on the DNA. TRBV21-1 counts as a pseudogene. There are 14 residues in the CDR3.

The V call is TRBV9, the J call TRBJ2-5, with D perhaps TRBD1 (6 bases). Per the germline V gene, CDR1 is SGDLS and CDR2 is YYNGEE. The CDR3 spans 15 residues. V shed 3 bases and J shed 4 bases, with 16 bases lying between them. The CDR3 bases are TGTGCCAGCAGCGCGGACAGTCTCAGTGGAGAGACCCAGTACTTC. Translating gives CASSADSLSGETQYF.

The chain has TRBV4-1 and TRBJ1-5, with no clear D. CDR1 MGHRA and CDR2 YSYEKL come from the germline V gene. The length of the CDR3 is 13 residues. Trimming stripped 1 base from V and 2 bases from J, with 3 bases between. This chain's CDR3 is CASSQAGNQPQHF. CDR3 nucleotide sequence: TGCGCCAGCAGCCAAGCGGGCAATCAGCCCCAGCATTTT.

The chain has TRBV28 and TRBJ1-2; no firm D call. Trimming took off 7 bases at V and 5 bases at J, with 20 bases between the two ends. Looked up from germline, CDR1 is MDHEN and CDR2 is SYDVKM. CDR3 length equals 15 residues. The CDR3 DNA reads TGTGCCAGCACCCCCAGCATTTCGATCGGGTATGGCTACACCTTC. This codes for CASTPSISIGYGYTF.

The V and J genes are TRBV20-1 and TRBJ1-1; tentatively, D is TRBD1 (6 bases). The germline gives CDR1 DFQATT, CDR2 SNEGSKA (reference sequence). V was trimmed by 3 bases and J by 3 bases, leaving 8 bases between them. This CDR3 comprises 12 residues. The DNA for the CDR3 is TGCAGTGCTAGTTACAGGGACACTGAAGCTTTCTTT. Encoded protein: CSASYRDTEAFF.

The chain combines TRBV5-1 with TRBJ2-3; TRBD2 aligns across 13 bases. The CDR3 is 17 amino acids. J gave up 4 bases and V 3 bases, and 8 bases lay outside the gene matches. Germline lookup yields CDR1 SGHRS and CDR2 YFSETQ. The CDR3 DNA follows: TGCGCCAGCAGCTGGGCCGTACTAGCGGGAGGGTCAGATACGCAGTATTTT. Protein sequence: CASSWAVLAGGSDTQYF.

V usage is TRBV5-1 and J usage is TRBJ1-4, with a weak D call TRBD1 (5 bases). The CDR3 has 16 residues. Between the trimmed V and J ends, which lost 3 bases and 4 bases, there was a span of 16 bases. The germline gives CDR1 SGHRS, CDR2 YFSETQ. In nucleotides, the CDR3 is TGCGCCAGCAGCTCACGTGGTCTGGGGGTTAATGAAAAACTGTTTTTT. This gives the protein CASSSRGLGVNEKLFF.

DNA for the CDR3: TGTGCCACCAGTGATTCCCGGACAGGGCAAAGCTATGGCTACACCTTC. Its translation: CATSDSRTGQSYGYTF. The chain joins TRBV24-1 to TRBJ1-2; 8 bases line up with TRBD1. V trimming: 2 bases; J trimming: 4 bases; junction bases outside the gene matches: 8. Germline assignment: CDR1 KGHDR and CDR2 SFDVKD. There are 16 residues in the CDR3.

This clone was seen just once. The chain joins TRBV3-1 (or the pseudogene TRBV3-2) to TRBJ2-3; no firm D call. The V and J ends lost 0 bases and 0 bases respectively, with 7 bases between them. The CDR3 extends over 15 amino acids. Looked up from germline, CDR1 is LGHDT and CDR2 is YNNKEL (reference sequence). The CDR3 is CASSQDGDSTDTQYF. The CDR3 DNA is TGTGCCAGCAGCCAAGATGGAGATAGCACAGATACGCAGTATTTT.

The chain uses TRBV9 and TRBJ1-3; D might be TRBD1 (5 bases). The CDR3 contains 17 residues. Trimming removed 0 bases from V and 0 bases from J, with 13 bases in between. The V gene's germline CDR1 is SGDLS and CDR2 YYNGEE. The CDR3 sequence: CASSVGDLWGSGNTIYF. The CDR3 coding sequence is TGTGCCAGCAGCGTAGGGGACCTTTGGGGCTCTGGAAACACCATATATTTT.

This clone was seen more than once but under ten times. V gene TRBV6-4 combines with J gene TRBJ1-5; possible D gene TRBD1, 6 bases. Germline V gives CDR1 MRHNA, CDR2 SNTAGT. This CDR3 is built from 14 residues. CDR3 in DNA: TGTGCAACAGCTCCACAGGGCGGCAATCAGCCCCAGCATTTT. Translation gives CATAPQGGNQPQHF.

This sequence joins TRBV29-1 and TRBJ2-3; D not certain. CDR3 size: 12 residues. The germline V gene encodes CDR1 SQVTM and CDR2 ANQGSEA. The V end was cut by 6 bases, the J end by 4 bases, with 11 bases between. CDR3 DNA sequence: TGCAGCGTGAGCCCCGTGGCAGATACGCAGTATTTT. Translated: CSVSPVADTQYF.

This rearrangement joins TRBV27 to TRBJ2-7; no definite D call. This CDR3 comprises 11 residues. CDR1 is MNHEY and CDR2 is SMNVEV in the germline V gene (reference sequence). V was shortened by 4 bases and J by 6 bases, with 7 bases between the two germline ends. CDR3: CASSSGGEQYF. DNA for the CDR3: TGTGCCAGCAGTTCGGGCGGCGAGCAGTACTTC.

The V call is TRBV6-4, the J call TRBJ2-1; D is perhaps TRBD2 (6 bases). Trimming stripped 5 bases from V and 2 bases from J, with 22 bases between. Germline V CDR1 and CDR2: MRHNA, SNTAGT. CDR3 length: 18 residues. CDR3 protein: CASSPDRYTGVTYNEQFF. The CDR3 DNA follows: TGTGCCAGCAGTCCCGATCGGTATACGGGAGTTACCTACAATGAGCAGTTCTTC.

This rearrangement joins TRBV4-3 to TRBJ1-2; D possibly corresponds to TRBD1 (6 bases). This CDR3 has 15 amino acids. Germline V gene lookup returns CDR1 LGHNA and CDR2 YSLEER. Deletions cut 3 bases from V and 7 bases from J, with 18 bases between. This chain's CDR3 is CASSQGAQQGGGYTF. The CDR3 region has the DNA TGCGCCAGCAGCCAGGGAGCACAACAGGGAGGTGGCTACACCTTC.

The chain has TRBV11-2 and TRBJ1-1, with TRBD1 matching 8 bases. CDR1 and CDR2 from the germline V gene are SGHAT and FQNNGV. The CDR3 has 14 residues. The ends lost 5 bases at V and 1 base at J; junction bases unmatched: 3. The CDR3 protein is CASSVTGGNTEAFF. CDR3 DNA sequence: TGTGCCAGCAGCGTCACAGGGGGGAACACTGAAGCTTTCTTT.

The CDR3: CASSPPVKLNTEAFF. The CDR3 bases are TGTGCCAGCTCACCACCGGTCAAACTGAACACTGAAGCTTTCTTT. The chain joins TRBV18 to TRBJ1-1; D is unresolved. Germline CDR1 and CDR2: KGHSH and LQKENI. Trimming removed 0 bases from V and 0 bases from J, with 8 bases in between. The CDR3 contains 15 residues.

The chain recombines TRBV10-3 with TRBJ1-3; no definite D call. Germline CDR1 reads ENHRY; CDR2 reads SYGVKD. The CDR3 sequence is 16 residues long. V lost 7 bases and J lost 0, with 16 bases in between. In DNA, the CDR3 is TGTGCCATCAAACCGCTGGACCGCCGCTCTGGAAACACCATATATTTT. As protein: CAIKPLDRRSGNTIYF.

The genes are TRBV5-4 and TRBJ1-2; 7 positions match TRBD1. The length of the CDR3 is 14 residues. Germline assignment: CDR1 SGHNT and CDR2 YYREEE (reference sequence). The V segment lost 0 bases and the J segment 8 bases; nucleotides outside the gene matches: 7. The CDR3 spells CASSLGTGELGYTF. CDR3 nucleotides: TGTGCCAGCAGCTTGGGCACAGGGGAATTAGGCTACACCTTC.